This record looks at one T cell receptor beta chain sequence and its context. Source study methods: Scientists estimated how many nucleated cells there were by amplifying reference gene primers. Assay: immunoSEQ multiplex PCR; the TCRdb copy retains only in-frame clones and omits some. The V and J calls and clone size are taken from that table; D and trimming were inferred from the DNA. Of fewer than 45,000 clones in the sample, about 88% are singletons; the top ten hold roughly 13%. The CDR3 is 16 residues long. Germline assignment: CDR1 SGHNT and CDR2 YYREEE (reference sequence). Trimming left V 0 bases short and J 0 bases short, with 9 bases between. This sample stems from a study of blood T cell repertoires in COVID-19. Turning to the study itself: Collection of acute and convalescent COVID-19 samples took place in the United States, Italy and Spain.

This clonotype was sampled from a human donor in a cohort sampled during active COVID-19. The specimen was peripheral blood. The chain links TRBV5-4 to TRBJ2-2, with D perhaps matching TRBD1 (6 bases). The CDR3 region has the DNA TGTGCCAGCAGCTTGGCGTGGGGGCCGAACACCGGGGAGCTGTTTTTT. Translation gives CASSLAWGPNTGELFF.